These T cell receptor beta chains were read from a single sample in a study of T-cell reconstitution after alpha-beta-depleted transplantation in children. In TCRdb, the PCR reads were re-called with MiXCR into one record per CDR3 protein. The sample lists approximately 270,000 distinct CDR3 sequences; almost 10% were seen once. The starting material was PBMCs from the stem cell graft donor, obtained from the stem cell graft. These receptors originate from a human donor who donated a stem cell graft to a child with SCID. The CDR3 runs from the conserved cysteine through the conserved F or W.

V: TRBV2; J: TRBJ2-7; CDR3: CASKDRGYYEQYF
V: TRBV20-1; J: TRBJ2-7; CDR3: CSARDGDRGLDEQYF
V: TRBV2; J: TRBJ2-5; CDR3: CASSEVRTGRETQYF
V: TRBV6-2/TRBV6-3; J: TRBJ2-7; CDR3: CASRSYRDEQYF
V: TRBV10-3; J: TRBJ1-1; CDR3: CAISTRLNTEAFF
V: TRBV7-9; J: TRBJ2-1; CDR3: CASSFSSGGNEQFF
V: TRBV19; J: TRBJ2-1; CDR3: CASSIGLPNEQFF
V: TRBV2; J: TRBJ2-3; CDR3: CASSEFAGAGTDTQYF
V: TRBV12-3/TRBV12-4; J: TRBJ2-1; CDR3: CASSVRGTGPLSSYNEQFF
V: TRBV5-4; J: TRBJ2-1; CDR3: CASSSITGTSGNNEQFF
V: TRBV20-1; J: TRBJ2-5; CDR3: CSAPAGIQETQYF
V: TRBV6-6; J: TRBJ2-2; CDR3: CASSEGATGELFF
V: TRBV7-2; J: TRBJ2-5; CDR3: CASSLHGTVETQYF
V: TRBV20-1; J: TRBJ2-1; CDR3: CSAQWVGGNIDEQFF
V: TRBV5-1; J: TRBJ2-5; CDR3: CASSYGQGRETQYF
V: TRBV7-8; J: TRBJ2-5; CDR3: CASSSGTQYF